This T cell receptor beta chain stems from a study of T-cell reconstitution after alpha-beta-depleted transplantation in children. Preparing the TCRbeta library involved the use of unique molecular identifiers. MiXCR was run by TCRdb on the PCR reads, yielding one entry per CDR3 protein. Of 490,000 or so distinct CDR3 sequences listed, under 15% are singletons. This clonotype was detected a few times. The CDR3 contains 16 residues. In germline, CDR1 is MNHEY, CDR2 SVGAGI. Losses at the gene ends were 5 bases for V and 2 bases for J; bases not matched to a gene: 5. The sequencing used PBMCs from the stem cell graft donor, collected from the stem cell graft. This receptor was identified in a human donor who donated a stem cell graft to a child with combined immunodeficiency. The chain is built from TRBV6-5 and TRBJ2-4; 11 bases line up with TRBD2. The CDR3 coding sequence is TGTGCCAGCAGTATTAGCGGGGGGGCGTCCAAAAACATTCAGTACTTC. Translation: CASSISGGASKNIQYF.